What follows are 7 T cell receptor beta chains derived from one specimen sequenced in a study of molecular identifiers for immune sequencing clone quantification. Each CDR3 protein gets one entry after TCRdb re-called the PCR reads with MiXCR. This table holds more than 550,000 distinct CDR3 sequences, 25% found once. Sequenced sample: naive CD8+ T cells from blood, with Jurkat cell RNA spiked in. The subset here: FACS-sorted CD8+CD4-CCR7+CD45RA+ naive T cells. The receptors were gathered from a human donor in good health. Some libraries in this study had Jurkat cell RNA spiked in.

This clonotype has a handful of counts. J is TRBJ2-3 and V is TRBV6-5; maybe TRBD1 (5 bases). From germline, CDR1 is MNHEY and CDR2 SVGAGI. Deletions cut 6 bases from V and 2 bases from J, with 12 bases between. The CDR3 extends over 14 amino acids. This chain's CDR3 is CASSRLRDTDTQYF. In DNA, the CDR3 is TGTGCCAGCAGCCGCCTCAGGGACACAGATACGCAGTATTTT.

This clonotype has only a few counts. The chain links TRBV9 to TRBJ2-5; the match to TRBD2 covers 8 bases. J gave up 4 bases and V 1 base, and 3 bases lay outside the gene matches. The germline V gene has CDR1 SGDLS and CDR2 YYNGEE. The CDR3 has 14 residues. The CDR3 bases are TGTGCCAGCAGCGTATCTGGACTAGCAGAGACCCAGTACTTC. It encodes CASSVSGLAETQYF.

This clonotype was counted many times. The chain uses TRBV7-6 and TRBJ1-4; 8 bases fit TRBD1. The CDR3 extends over 16 amino acids. The germline CDR1 and CDR2 sequences are SGHVS and FNYEAQ. V shed 4 bases, J shed 4 bases, and the junction held 8 bases outside the gene matches. The CDR3 loop is CASSSTGTGSNEKLFF. CDR3 DNA: TGTGCCAGCAGCTCGACCGGGACAGGAAGTAATGAAAAACTGTTTTTT.

Only a few counts were recorded for this clonotype. The CDR3 coding sequence is TGCGCCAGCAGCCAAGACTATACAGGGTTATTGTCCTACGAGCAGTACTTC. Protein: CASSQDYTGLLSYEQYF. The chain links TRBV4-3 to TRBJ2-7; TRBD1 is a possible D gene (6 bases). The ends were cut back, 0 bases at V and 1 base at J, with 16 bases in the middle. This CDR3 is built from 17 residues. Germline V CDR1 and CDR2: LGHNA, YSLEER.

This clonotype appeared many times. The gene calls are TRBV7-2 and TRBJ2-3; 9 bases agree with TRBD2. CDR1 SGHTA and CDR2 FQGNSA come from the germline V gene. V lost 6 bases, J lost 2 bases, and 3 bases stayed unmatched. The CDR3 totals 14 residues. The CDR3 region has the DNA TGTGCCAGCAGACTAGCGGGTACCACAGATACGCAGTATTTT. Amino acid sequence: CASRLAGTTDTQYF.

Note on this clonotype: Possible read error: a much larger clone is one base away. This is likely a read error, given that the CDR3 carries no conserved phenylalanine or tryptophan at its end. The J gene is TRBJ1-5, the V gene TRBV13; D perhaps matches TRBD1 (6 bases). V gave up 4 bases and J gave up 6 bases, with 19 bases separating them. This CDR3 is 16 amino acids long. CDR1 is PRHDT and CDR2 is FYEKMQ in the germline V gene (reference sequence). CDR3 region: CASSSSEGGVSQPQHL. CDR3 DNA: TGTGCCAGCAGCTCGTCCGAGGGGGGTGTCAGTCAGCCCCAGCATTTA.

This clonotype was recorded many times. The J gene is TRBJ2-7, the V gene TRBV27; 10 nucleotides agree with TRBD1. V trimming: 5 bases; J trimming: 7 bases; junction bases outside the gene matches: 8. There are 14 residues in the CDR3. In germline, CDR1 is MNHEY, CDR2 SMNVEV (reference sequence). CDR3 DNA sequence: TGTGCCAGCAGTCTGGGACAGGGGATAGGAGAGCAGTACTTC. As protein: CASSLGQGIGEQYF.